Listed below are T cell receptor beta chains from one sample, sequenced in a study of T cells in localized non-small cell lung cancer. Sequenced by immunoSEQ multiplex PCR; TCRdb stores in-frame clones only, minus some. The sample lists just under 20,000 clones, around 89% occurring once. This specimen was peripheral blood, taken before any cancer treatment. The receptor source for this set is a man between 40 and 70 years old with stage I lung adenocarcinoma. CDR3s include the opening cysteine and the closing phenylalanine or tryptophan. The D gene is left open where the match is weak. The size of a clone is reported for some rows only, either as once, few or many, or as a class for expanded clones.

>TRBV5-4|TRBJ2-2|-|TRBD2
TGTGCCAGCAGCTTCGCGGGAGTCACCGGGGAGCTGTTTTTT
CASSFAGVTGELFF
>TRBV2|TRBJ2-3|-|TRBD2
TGTGCCGGGGGGCGGGAGGCCCACGATACGCAGTATTTT
CAGGREAHDTQYF
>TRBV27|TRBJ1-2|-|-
TGTGCCAGCACCTCCTATTTAGGGGAGGGCTACACCTTC
CASTSYLGEGYTF
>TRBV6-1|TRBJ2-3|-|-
TGTGCCAGCAGAGGGCTCCGGGGGCCCACAGATACGCAGTATTTT
CASRGLRGPTDTQYF
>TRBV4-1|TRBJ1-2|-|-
TGCGCCAGCAGCCAATTTACCGGGACTGGCTATGGCTACACCTTC
CASSQFTGTGYGYTF
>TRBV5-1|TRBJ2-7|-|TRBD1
TGCGCCAGCAGGGACCTAGACAGGGGTACCTACGAGCAGTACTTC
CASRDLDRGTYEQYF
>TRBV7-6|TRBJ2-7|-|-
TGTGCCAGCAGCTTATACGGCGAGCAGTACTTC
CASSLYGEQYF
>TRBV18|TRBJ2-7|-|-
TGTGCCAGCTCACCACAAAACTACGAGCAGTACTTC
CASSPQNYEQYF
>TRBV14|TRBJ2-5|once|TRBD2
TGTGCCAGCAGCCAAGTCCCGGCAGGGCGGCTAGCGGGAGGGCCGGAAGAGACCCAGTACTTC
CASSQVPAGRLAGGPEETQYF
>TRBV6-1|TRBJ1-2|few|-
TGTGCCAGCAGTGAAAGGGCAACCTATGGCTACACCTTC
CASSERATYGYTF
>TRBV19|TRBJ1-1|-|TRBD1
TGTGCCAGTACCAGGGGACAGTTGAACACTGAAGCTTTCTTT
CASTRGQLNTEAFF
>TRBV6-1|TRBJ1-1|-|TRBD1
TGTGCCAGCCAAGAGCCGGGACAGGGGGCAATAGAAGCTTTCTTT
CASQEPGQGAIEAFF
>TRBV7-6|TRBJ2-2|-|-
TGTGCCAGCAGCTTAGTAGACAGATCGAACACCGGGGAGCTGTTTTTT
CASSLVDRSNTGELFF
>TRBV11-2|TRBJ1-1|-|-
TGTGCCAGCAGCTTAGGTGCGAACACTGAAGCTTTCTTT
CASSLGANTEAFF
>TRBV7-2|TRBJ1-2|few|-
TGTGCCAGCAGCTCCTACGAGCCGAGGTCTAACTATGGCTACACCTTC
CASSSYEPRSNYGYTF
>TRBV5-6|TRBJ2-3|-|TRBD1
TGTGCCAGCAGCTTGGAGACAGGGACCCCCACAGATACGCAGTATTTT
CASSLETGTPTDTQYF
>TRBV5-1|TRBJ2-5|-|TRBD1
TGCGCCAGCAGCCTGGGACAGAACCAAGAGACCCAGTACTTC
CASSLGQNQETQYF
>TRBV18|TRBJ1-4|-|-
TGTGCCAGCTCACGGGATACAGGGTTTAATGAAAAACTGTTTTTT
CASSRDTGFNEKLFF
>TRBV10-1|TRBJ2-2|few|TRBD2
TGCGCCAGCAGTGAGTTCCTAGCGGGAGGCACCGGGGAGCTGTTTTTT
CASSEFLAGGTGELFF
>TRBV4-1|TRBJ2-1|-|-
TGCGCCAGCAGCCAAGGCTCCAAAGGCCACAATGAGCAGTTCTTC
CASSQGSKGHNEQFF
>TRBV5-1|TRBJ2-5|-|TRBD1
TGCGCCAGCAGCTTACAGGGGGCCGGGGAGACCCAGTACTTC
CASSLQGAGETQYF
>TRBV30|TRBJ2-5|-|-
TGTGCCTGGACTTATCAAGAGACCCAGTACTTC
CAWTYQETQYF
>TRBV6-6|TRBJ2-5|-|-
TGTGCCAGCAGCTACGCCGGGACAGCGGGCGGCGAGACCCAGTACTTC
CASSYAGTAGGETQYF
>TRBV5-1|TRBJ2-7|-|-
TGCGCCAGCAGCTTGGTGGTCAGCCCCTACGAGCAGTACTTC
CASSLVVSPYEQYF
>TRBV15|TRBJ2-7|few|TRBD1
TGTGCCACCTGGACGGCCGGGACAGGACGGTACGAGCAGTACTTC
CATWTAGTGRYEQYF
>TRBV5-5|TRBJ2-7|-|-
TGTGCCAGCAACAGAATAGCGGAGACCTACGAGCAGTACTTC
CASNRIAETYEQYF
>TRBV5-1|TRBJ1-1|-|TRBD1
TGCGCCAGCAGCTTGGGACAGGGGGCGTTTCGAACTGAAGCTTTCTTT
CASSLGQGAFRTEAFF
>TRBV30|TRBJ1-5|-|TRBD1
TGTGCCTGGAGTGCAGGACAGGGCGGGTATCAGCCCCAGCATTTT
CAWSAGQGGYQPQHF
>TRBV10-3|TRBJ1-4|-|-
TGTGCCATCAGTGCGGGGGGAGAGAATGAAAAACTGTTTTTT
CAISAGGENEKLFF
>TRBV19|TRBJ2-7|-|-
TGTGCCAGAGGGGGGTTTTATTCAAGGGACGAGCAGTACTTC
CARGGFYSRDEQYF
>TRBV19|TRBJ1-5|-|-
TGTGCCAGTAGTATACTCGCCCAGGGCGGGAATCAGCCCCAGCATTTT
CASSILAQGGNQPQHF
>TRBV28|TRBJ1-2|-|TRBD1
TGTGCCAGCAGCCCGGACGGACAGGGGATCGACTATGGCTACACCTTC
CASSPDGQGIDYGYTF
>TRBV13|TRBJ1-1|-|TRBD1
TGTGCCAGCAGCCCCCGGACAGGGTGGAACACTGAAGCTTTCTTT
CASSPRTGWNTEAFF
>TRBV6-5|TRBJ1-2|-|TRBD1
TGTGCCAGCAGTTACTCGATTTTACAGGGGGACGGCTACACCTTC
CASSYSILQGDGYTF
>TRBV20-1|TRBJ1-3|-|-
TGCAGTGCACCACTTTTAAACACCATATATTTT
CSAPLLNTIYF